Included here is one TCR beta chain sequence, with context. The target antigen is unknown. Germline-derived CDR1 and CDR2 are SGHDN and FVKESK. The V end lost 4 bases, the J end lost 3 bases, and 10 bases lay between the germline ends. The CDR3 spans 13 residues. This sample was included in a study of OX40 agonist ivuxolimab in advanced cancers. General study findings and limits: Certain nonresponders additionally had low normalized T-cell clonal expansion.

Assay: immunoSEQ multiplex PCR; the TCRdb copy retains only in-frame clones and omits some. Here the sample spans 22,000 or so clones, 75% to 90% being singletons. The chain joins TRBV14 to TRBJ2-7; D is ambiguous. Sequenced material: CD4+ or CD8+ T cells sorted from blood, taken in a trial of the OX40 agonist ivuxolimab. This TCR derives from an adult with an advanced solid tumor such as melanoma, head and neck, liver or kidney cancer. CDR3 coding DNA: TGTGCCAGCAGCCCGGGTTGGGTCTACGAGCAGTACTTC. Its translation is CASSPGWVYEQYF.